Listed below are T cell receptor beta chains from one sample, sequenced in a study of blood T cell repertoires in COVID-19. Clones were sequenced by immunoSEQ multiplex PCR, and TCRdb holds only the in-frame ones, with some missing. The table shows some 220,000 clones, with about 83% occurring only once. Sequences were obtained from peripheral blood. The receptors were sampled from a woman in her twenties or thirties with COVID-19, enrolled during active disease. Each CDR3 is given with its conserved first and last residue. The D gene is left open where the match is weak. Only part of the rows carry a size: once, few, many, or a class if the clone is expanded.

len	v_gene	j_gene	d_gene	abundance	CDR3nt	CDR3aa
15	TRBV5-5	TRBJ2-1	TRBD1	.	TGTGCCAGCAGCTTCCACCAGGGGGCTGGTAATGAGCAGTTCTTC	CASSFHQGAGNEQFF
15	TRBV7-6	TRBJ2-5	.	once	TGTGCCAGCAGCTCCCCGGGGAGCCTCCAAGAGACCCAGTACTTC	CASSSPGSLQETQYF
13	TRBV12-3/TRBV12-4	TRBJ1-4	TRBD1	.	TGTGCCAGCAGAGACAGGGGTGGGGAAAAACTGTTTTTT	CASRDRGGEKLFF
15	TRBV3-1/TRBV3-2	TRBJ1-2	.	.	TGTGCCAGCAGCCACGGGACAACCCCAAGCGGTGGCTACACCTTC	CASSHGTTPSGGYTF
18	TRBV7-9	TRBJ1-4	TRBD1	.	TGTGCCAGCAGCACAGGACAGGGCCAACACCGCTATAATGAAAAACTGTTTTTT	CASSTGQGQHRYNEKLFF
14	TRBV7-2	TRBJ2-3	TRBD2	.	TGTGCCAGCAGCGAAAGGGTCTCGGGGGGTACGCAGTATTTT	CASSERVSGGTQYF
15	TRBV27	TRBJ1-1	.	once	TGTGCCAGCAGTTTCGGCACAGGGTTTGGGTATCGAGCTTTCTTT	CASSFGTGFGYRAFF
16	TRBV28	TRBJ1-5	.	.	TGTGCCAGCAGTCGATTAGAGGGTTGGAGCAATCAGCCCCAGCATTTT	CASSRLEGWSNQPQHF
14	TRBV7-2	TRBJ1-1	TRBD1	.	TGTGCCAGCAGCTTAAGACAGGGGGCAGGTGAAGCTTTCTTT	CASSLRQGAGEAFF
12	TRBV6-2/TRBV6-3	TRBJ1-6	.	.	TGTGCCAGCAGTCGCAGGGGTTCACCCCTCCACTTT	CASSRRGSPLHF
13	TRBV27	TRBJ2-3	.	.	TGTGCCAGCAGTTTACTTCCCCGGGGACAGCAGTATTTT	CASSLLPRGQQYF
14	TRBV5-6	TRBJ1-5	.	once	TGTGCCAGCAGCCCCGGGGATACCGATCAGCCCCAGCATTTT	CASSPGDTDQPQHF
15	TRBV2	TRBJ1-1	TRBD1	.	TGTGCCAGCAGTGGGCCGAGGGGGCAGTACACTGAAGCTTTCTTT	CASSGPRGQYTEAFF
16	TRBV7-2	TRBJ1-2	.	.	TGTGCCAGCAGCTTAGCCCAGGGGTCCTATTTCTATGGCTACACCTTC	CASSLAQGSYFYGYTF
15	TRBV5-1	TRBJ2-2	TRBD1	.	TGCGCCAGCAGCTCGGGACAGGGTAACACCGGGGAGCTGTTTTTT	CASSSGQGNTGELFF
12	TRBV5-1	TRBJ2-7	.	.	TGCGCCAGCAGCTTGGATCTGTACGAGCAGTACTTC	CASSLDLYEQYF
14	TRBV3-1/TRBV3-2	TRBJ1-2	.	.	TGTGCCAGCAGCCAAGTCGGGGGTTTTTATGGCTACACCTTC	CASSQVGGFYGYTF
15	TRBV5-1	TRBJ2-5	.	.	TGCGCCAGCAGCTTGTACGGGGGATATGAAGAGACCCAGTACTTC	CASSLYGGYEETQYF
14	TRBV11-2	TRBJ1-1	.	.	TGTGCCAGCAGCTTAGGGGGGGTGAACACTGAAGCTTTCTTT	CASSLGGVNTEAFF
17	TRBV30	TRBJ1-6	TRBD1	once	TGTGCCTGGAGAGGGGACAGGGGGTTTAGTTTCTATTCACCCCTCCACTTT	CAWRGDRGFSFYSPLHF
13	TRBV7-9	TRBJ2-7	TRBD1	.	TGTGCCAGCAGCTTCGGTAACAGACAGGGGATGGACTTC	CASSFGNRQGMDF
16	TRBV30	TRBJ1-1	.	.	TGTGCCTGGGTCCCCGCTTTCGACGCGGGGAACACTGAAGCTTTCTTT	CAWVPAFDAGNTEAFF
14	TRBV9	TRBJ2-3	TRBD1	.	TGTGCCAGCAGCGCTGGACAGGGGGCAGATACGCAGTATTTT	CASSAGQGADTQYF
15	TRBV2	TRBJ2-7	.	few	TGTGCCAGCAGAGGCGGACCAGGGGACTCCTACGAGCAGTACTTC	CASRGGPGDSYEQYF